This T cell receptor beta chain was profiled in a study of tumor-infiltrating lymphocytes in primary liver carcinoma. Bulk tissue was left unsorted, and RNA and DNA were co-extracted from 20-30 mg of it. The patients carried chronic HBV infection and had received no treatment. The CDR3 runs to 14 residues. Per the germline V gene, CDR1 is SGHNT and CDR2 is YYREEE (reference sequence). cDNA specific to TCR beta was made from 500 to 650 ng of total RNA, with a constant-region primer employed for priming. What produced the TCR beta libraries was three nested multiplex PCR rounds using slightly modified ARM-PCR. Both of the initial two PCR rounds ran for approximately 11 cycles and employed TRBV1-TRBV30 forward primers alongside a C-beta reverse primer. TCRdb re-called the multiplex PCR reads through MiXCR, storing one row per CDR3 protein. Counted here are around 80,000 distinct CDR3 sequences, 69% occurring once; the ten biggest clones make up about 28%.

A word on this clonotype: A read error may account for a junction end that differs from germline.

Sample: tumor-adjacent normal liver tissue. The TCR comes from a man aged 35-49 years with primary liver carcinoma and hepatitis B virus infection. The chain has TRBV5-4 and TRBJ2-3, with a weak D call TRBD2 (5 bases). CDR3 coding DNA: TGCGCCAGCAGCTCACCCGGGGACACAGATACGCAGTATTTT. This encodes CASSSPGDTDTQYF.